These T cell receptor beta chains were read from a single sample in a study of Ad26.COV2.S vaccination and SARS-CoV-2 variants. The method was immunoSEQ multiplex PCR; TCRdb's version includes in-frame clones alone and lacks a portion of them. Of 350,000 to 500,000 clones listed, 85% to 90% are singletons. The sequencing used peripheral blood, collected in a trial of Ad26.COV2.S vaccine versus placebo. These TCRs come from a person aged 18 to 59 who received the Ad26.COV2.S COVID-19 vaccine or a placebo. The CDR3 runs from the conserved cysteine through the conserved F or W. The D gene is left open where the match is weak. Clone size is not always given. Where it is, it says once, few, many or a class for expanded clones.

d_call: .
v_call: TRBV4-1
clone_size: .
j_call: TRBJ1-3
cdr3_nt: TGCGCCAGCAGCCAAGTATCGGTTGGGAGGACTGGAAACACCATATATTTT
cdr3_aa: CASSQVSVGRTGNTIYF

d_call: .
v_call: TRBV6-5
clone_size: .
j_call: TRBJ2-3
cdr3_nt: TGTGCCAGCAGGATGGTGCCAGCGTTCACAGATACGCAGTATTTT
cdr3_aa: CASRMVPAFTDTQYF

d_call: .
v_call: TRBV14
clone_size: .
j_call: TRBJ2-6
cdr3_nt: TGTGCCAGCAGCCAAGAAAGGGGGGCCCTCTCTGGGGCCAACGTCCTGACTTTC
cdr3_aa: CASSQERGALSGANVLTF

d_call: TRBD2
v_call: TRBV7-2
clone_size: .
j_call: TRBJ2-1
cdr3_nt: TGTGCCAGCAGCCCCCCAGGCACTAGCGGGAGTGGGTACAATGAGCAGTTCTTC
cdr3_aa: CASSPPGTSGSGYNEQFF

d_call: .
v_call: TRBV2
clone_size: .
j_call: TRBJ2-1
cdr3_nt: TGTGCCAGCAGTTCCGGGTCCAATGAGCAGTTCTTC
cdr3_aa: CASSSGSNEQFF

d_call: TRBD2
v_call: TRBV7-3
clone_size: .
j_call: TRBJ2-3
cdr3_nt: TGTGCCAGCAGCTTAAGCGGGAGTTTCGCAGATACGCAGTATTTT
cdr3_aa: CASSLSGSFADTQYF

d_call: TRBD2
v_call: TRBV5-1
clone_size: .
j_call: TRBJ2-3
cdr3_nt: TGCGCCAGCAGCTTGGACCTAGCGGACACAGATACGCAGTATTTT
cdr3_aa: CASSLDLADTDTQYF

d_call: .
v_call: TRBV3-1/TRBV3-2
clone_size: .
j_call: TRBJ1-1
cdr3_nt: TGTGCCAGCAGCCCCCCTAATCGGGGTATCACTGAAGCTTTCTTT
cdr3_aa: CASSPPNRGITEAFF

d_call: .
v_call: TRBV7-9
clone_size: .
j_call: TRBJ1-2
cdr3_nt: TGTGCCAGCAGCTTAGGCCTGGAAAACTATGGCTACACCTTC
cdr3_aa: CASSLGLENYGYTF

d_call: .
v_call: TRBV7-2
clone_size: .
j_call: TRBJ2-5
cdr3_nt: TGTGCCAGCAGCTTGGAATTCAAGAGACCCCAGTACTTC
cdr3_aa: CASSLEFKRPQYF

d_call: .
v_call: TRBV7-2
clone_size: .
j_call: TRBJ1-3
cdr3_nt: TGTGCCAGCAGCTTAGTTCCAGGGGCCCTCTCTGGAAACACCATATATTTT
cdr3_aa: CASSLVPGALSGNTIYF

d_call: .
v_call: TRBV12-5
clone_size: .
j_call: TRBJ1-1
cdr3_nt: TGTGCTAGTGGTTTAGGCACTGAAGCTTTCTTT
cdr3_aa: CASGLGTEAFF

d_call: .
v_call: TRBV19
clone_size: .
j_call: TRBJ2-1
cdr3_nt: TGTGCCAGTAGTATAGTAGGGAGTGAGCAGTTCTTC
cdr3_aa: CASSIVGSEQFF

d_call: .
v_call: TRBV3-1/TRBV3-2
clone_size: .
j_call: TRBJ2-3
cdr3_nt: TGTGCCAGCGGGCGCAGCACAGATACGCAGTATTTT
cdr3_aa: CASGRSTDTQYF

d_call: .
v_call: TRBV7-2
clone_size: .
j_call: TRBJ2-2
cdr3_nt: TGTGCCAGCAGCTTATCATCATATACGAACACCGGGGAGCTGTTTTTT
cdr3_aa: CASSLSSYTNTGELFF

d_call: .
v_call: TRBV30
clone_size: few
j_call: TRBJ2-3
cdr3_nt: TGTGCCTGGAGGACAACTAGCACAGATACGCAGTATTTT
cdr3_aa: CAWRTTSTDTQYF

d_call: .
v_call: TRBV15
clone_size: once
j_call: TRBJ1-6
cdr3_nt: TGTGCCACCAGCAGAGATGTGGCAGGGGATTCACCCCTCCACTTT
cdr3_aa: CATSRDVAGDSPLHF

d_call: .
v_call: TRBV24-1
clone_size: .
j_call: TRBJ2-3
cdr3_nt: TGTGCCACCAGTGACCCGTGGCGGACTAGCACAGATACGCAGTATTTT
cdr3_aa: CATSDPWRTSTDTQYF

d_call: .
v_call: TRBV5-1
clone_size: once
j_call: TRBJ2-5
cdr3_nt: TGCGCCAGCAGCTTGGGCCAGCAAGAGACCCAGTACTTC
cdr3_aa: CASSLGQQETQYF

d_call: TRBD1
v_call: TRBV5-1
clone_size: .
j_call: TRBJ2-5
cdr3_nt: TGCGCCAGCAGCTCGGGACAGACTAAACAAGAGACCCAGTACTTC
cdr3_aa: CASSSGQTKQETQYF

d_call: .
v_call: TRBV7-8
clone_size: .
j_call: TRBJ2-1
cdr3_nt: TGTGCCAGCAGCCCTAGGCAGGGGACCCAAAATGAGCAGTTCTTC
cdr3_aa: CASSPRQGTQNEQFF

d_call: TRBD1
v_call: TRBV12-3/TRBV12-4
clone_size: .
j_call: TRBJ2-4
cdr3_nt: TGTGCCAGCAGGAGACAGGGTAAAAACATTCAGTACTTC
cdr3_aa: CASRRQGKNIQYF

d_call: .
v_call: TRBV4-1
clone_size: .
j_call: TRBJ2-2
cdr3_nt: TGCGCCAGCAGCCCGGATGCGGGATACGCGAACACCGGGGAGCTGTTTTTT
cdr3_aa: CASSPDAGYANTGELFF

d_call: .
v_call: TRBV5-4
clone_size: .
j_call: TRBJ1-1
cdr3_nt: TGTGCCAGCAGCTTGGGAGTGAACACTGAAGCTTTCTTT
cdr3_aa: CASSLGVNTEAFF

d_call: .
v_call: TRBV19
clone_size: .
j_call: TRBJ2-7
cdr3_nt: TGTGCCAGTAGTATTATAACAGGGTACGAGCAGTACTTC
cdr3_aa: CASSIITGYEQYF

d_call: .
v_call: TRBV7-3
clone_size: .
j_call: TRBJ2-1
cdr3_nt: TGTGCCAGCAGCTTACTCGTCGACAATGAGCAGTTCTTC
cdr3_aa: CASSLLVDNEQFF

d_call: .
v_call: TRBV4-2
clone_size: .
j_call: TRBJ1-5
cdr3_nt: TGTGCCAGCAGCCAAGCACCAAATCAGCCCCAGCATTTT
cdr3_aa: CASSQAPNQPQHF

d_call: .
v_call: TRBV11-1
clone_size: once
j_call: TRBJ1-1
cdr3_nt: TGTGCCAGCAGCTTAGCGCAGGCAGGACGCGAGACTGAAGCTTTCTTT
cdr3_aa: CASSLAQAGRETEAFF

d_call: .
v_call: TRBV5-8
clone_size: once
j_call: TRBJ1-1
cdr3_nt: TGTGCCAGCAGCTCCTGGACAGTGGTGAACACTGAAGCTTTCTTT
cdr3_aa: CASSSWTVVNTEAFF

d_call: TRBD2
v_call: TRBV30
clone_size: once
j_call: TRBJ2-7
cdr3_nt: TGTGCCTGGACTAGCGGGGCCTACGAGCAGTACTTC
cdr3_aa: CAWTSGAYEQYF

d_call: .
v_call: TRBV14
clone_size: .
j_call: TRBJ1-1
cdr3_nt: TGTGCCAGCACCCTTGGTTACACCCGAAGACAGAACACTGAAGCTTTCTTT
cdr3_aa: CASTLGYTRRQNTEAFF

d_call: .
v_call: TRBV18
clone_size: .
j_call: TRBJ1-4
cdr3_nt: TGTGCCAGCTCACAAGGGGCCCAAAATGAAAAACTGTTTTTT
cdr3_aa: CASSQGAQNEKLFF

d_call: TRBD1
v_call: TRBV5-1
clone_size: .
j_call: TRBJ1-4
cdr3_nt: TGCGCCAGCAGCCTCTCCGGGACAGGGTCGAAACTGTTTTTT
cdr3_aa: CASSLSGTGSKLFF

d_call: TRBD1
v_call: TRBV28
clone_size: .
j_call: TRBJ2-3
cdr3_nt: TGTGCCAGCAGACAGACAGGGTCGGTCGATACGCAGTATTTT
cdr3_aa: CASRQTGSVDTQYF

d_call: TRBD2
v_call: TRBV4-1
clone_size: .
j_call: TRBJ2-3
cdr3_nt: TGCGCCAGCAGCCTAAGACTAGCTACAGATACGCAGTATTTT
cdr3_aa: CASSLRLATDTQYF

d_call: .
v_call: TRBV10-3
clone_size: .
j_call: TRBJ1-1
cdr3_nt: TGTGCCATCAGTACGTTAGACAGGAACACTGAAGCTTTCTTT
cdr3_aa: CAISTLDRNTEAFF

d_call: .
v_call: TRBV30
clone_size: once
j_call: TRBJ1-4
cdr3_nt: TGTGCCTGGAGTCGAAACCACAGGGATGAAAAACTGTTTTTT
cdr3_aa: CAWSRNHRDEKLFF

d_call: TRBD2
v_call: TRBV11-3
clone_size: .
j_call: TRBJ2-1
cdr3_nt: TGTGCCAGCAGCCCCTCACTTCGACTAGCGGAGAAATACAATGAGCAGTTCTTC
cdr3_aa: CASSPSLRLAEKYNEQFF

d_call: TRBD2
v_call: TRBV19
clone_size: .
j_call: TRBJ2-3
cdr3_nt: TGTGCCAGTAGTATAGGGGGACTAGCGGTCTTGACACCCACAGATACGCAGTATTTT
cdr3_aa: CASSIGGLAVLTPTDTQYF

d_call: .
v_call: TRBV5-1
clone_size: .
j_call: TRBJ1-2
cdr3_nt: TGCGCCAGCAGCCCCGGGGGCGGCTATGGCTACACCTTC
cdr3_aa: CASSPGGGYGYTF

d_call: .
v_call: TRBV12-3/TRBV12-4
clone_size: once
j_call: TRBJ2-3
cdr3_nt: TGTGCCAGTACGACGAGGAGAAATACGCAGTATTTT
cdr3_aa: CASTTRRNTQYF

d_call: .
v_call: TRBV7-9
clone_size: .
j_call: TRBJ1-6
cdr3_nt: TGTGCCAGCGATATCTGGGGCAGGGCGGCGGAATCACCCCTCCACTTT
cdr3_aa: CASDIWGRAAESPLHF

d_call: .
v_call: TRBV6-4
clone_size: .
j_call: TRBJ2-2
cdr3_nt: TGTGCCAGCAGTGACAGGAGGACCGGGGAGCTGTTTTTT
cdr3_aa: CASSDRRTGELFF

d_call: TRBD1
v_call: TRBV5-5
clone_size: .
j_call: TRBJ1-1
cdr3_nt: TGTGCCAGCAGCTTGACCGGGACAGGTTGGCCTAAGGAAGCTTTCTTT
cdr3_aa: CASSLTGTGWPKEAFF

d_call: .
v_call: TRBV5-1
clone_size: .
j_call: TRBJ1-2
cdr3_nt: TGCGCCAGCAGCAGAATCGAGGGGCCTTCCGATTTGCACTATGGCTACACCTTC
cdr3_aa: CASSRIEGPSDLHYGYTF

d_call: .
v_call: TRBV7-8
clone_size: .
j_call: TRBJ1-2
cdr3_nt: TGTGCCAGCAGCCCTCACGACAGTCCTTTCTATGGCTACACCTTC
cdr3_aa: CASSPHDSPFYGYTF